A selection of T cell receptor beta chains follows, all from one sample in a study of T cells expressing NK-cell markers. TCRdb reanalyzed the 5' RACE reads and collapses them to one entry per CDR3 protein, without DNA. This listing includes about 460,000 distinct CDR3 sequences. The specimen was blood T cells: a sorted CD56 or NKG2C T cell subset, CD4+ or CD8+ T cells, or bulk PBMC T cells (not recorded which). The receptor set was obtained from a woman aged 50 to 65 in good health. CDR3s include the opening cysteine and the closing phenylalanine or tryptophan.

cdr3_aa: CASAKGVSEAFF; j_call: TRBJ1-1; v_call: TRBV6-6
cdr3_aa: CASSLNPNGNQPQHF; j_call: TRBJ1-5; v_call: TRBV12-3/TRBV12-4
cdr3_aa: CASSLRSSLQGELFF; j_call: TRBJ2-2; v_call: TRBV7-9
cdr3_aa: CASSIGTGNNYGYTF; j_call: TRBJ1-2; v_call: TRBV5-1
cdr3_aa: CASSVATGETGELFF; j_call: TRBJ2-2; v_call: TRBV6-4
cdr3_aa: CASRPASGIGNEQFF; j_call: TRBJ2-1; v_call: TRBV12-3/TRBV12-4
cdr3_aa: CASSPGTRQGVDNEQFF; j_call: TRBJ2-1; v_call: TRBV21-1
cdr3_aa: CSAMGGGKYTSYNEQFF; j_call: TRBJ2-1; v_call: TRBV20-1
cdr3_aa: CATSRVVGTAMNTEAFF; j_call: TRBJ1-1; v_call: TRBV15
cdr3_aa: CAISVGQGGHEQYF; j_call: TRBJ2-7; v_call: TRBV10-3
cdr3_aa: CASSVSGRSFEQFF; j_call: TRBJ2-1; v_call: TRBV10-1
cdr3_aa: CAIGLAESSTDTQYF; j_call: TRBJ2-3; v_call: TRBV10-3
cdr3_aa: CASRERSASTDTQYF; j_call: TRBJ2-3; v_call: TRBV5-1
cdr3_aa: CASGPALLLNEQYF; j_call: TRBJ2-7; v_call: TRBV6-1
cdr3_aa: CSAVGLRYGNEQFF; j_call: TRBJ2-1; v_call: TRBV20-1
cdr3_aa: CASSPTGVGMYEQYF; j_call: TRBJ2-7; v_call: TRBV7-6
cdr3_aa: CASSLESVNNQPQHF; j_call: TRBJ1-5; v_call: TRBV12-3/TRBV12-4
cdr3_aa: CATSRGLAKDLMGSYEQYF; j_call: TRBJ2-7; v_call: TRBV15
cdr3_aa: CASSLVLPGIYEQYF; j_call: TRBJ2-7; v_call: TRBV7-9
cdr3_aa: CSATAFRASSYEQYF; j_call: TRBJ2-7; v_call: TRBV20-1
cdr3_aa: CASSIEPGGHQPQHF; j_call: TRBJ1-5; v_call: TRBV19
cdr3_aa: CASSPTSSGYTF; j_call: TRBJ1-2; v_call: TRBV28
cdr3_aa: CASSILGTGNTIYF; j_call: TRBJ1-3; v_call: TRBV19
cdr3_aa: CATSDLGPNQPQHF; j_call: TRBJ1-5; v_call: TRBV24-1
cdr3_aa: CSAVAGGGYNEQFF; j_call: TRBJ2-1; v_call: TRBV20-1
cdr3_aa: CASSTTGVEEAFF; j_call: TRBJ1-1; v_call: TRBV9
cdr3_aa: CASSSTGGNTGELFF; j_call: TRBJ2-2; v_call: TRBV6-5
cdr3_aa: CASSWVGGITDTQYF; j_call: TRBJ2-3; v_call: TRBV27
cdr3_aa: CASSTDKPSYNEQFF; j_call: TRBJ2-1; v_call: TRBV18
cdr3_aa: CASSLGHPGRGDTQYF; j_call: TRBJ2-3; v_call: TRBV5-1
cdr3_aa: CASSRVANTGELFF; j_call: TRBJ2-2; v_call: TRBV28
cdr3_aa: CATSRERLAVQETQYF; j_call: TRBJ2-5; v_call: TRBV15
cdr3_aa: CAEGDRPSWTQYF; j_call: TRBJ2-5; v_call: TRBV11-3
cdr3_aa: CASDRGLNYNSPLHF; j_call: TRBJ1-6; v_call: TRBV28
cdr3_aa: CASSLGSEQPQHF; j_call: TRBJ1-5; v_call: TRBV7-9
cdr3_aa: CASSQERRGPKNIQYF; j_call: TRBJ2-4; v_call: TRBV4-1
cdr3_aa: CSARGPRDTQYF; j_call: TRBJ2-3; v_call: TRBV20-1
cdr3_aa: CASSRGSSLGQYF; j_call: TRBJ2-3; v_call: TRBV12-3/TRBV12-4
cdr3_aa: CASSPNPGQTGELFF; j_call: TRBJ2-2; v_call: TRBV5-1
cdr3_aa: CASSLGARVRETQYF; j_call: TRBJ2-5; v_call: TRBV12-3/TRBV12-4
cdr3_aa: CASSAGRSETEAFF; j_call: TRBJ1-1; v_call: TRBV3-1
cdr3_aa: CASSSYGAAETQYF; j_call: TRBJ2-5; v_call: TRBV9
cdr3_aa: CASSLTASGFNEQYF; j_call: TRBJ2-7; v_call: TRBV7-3
cdr3_aa: CASGLGLHTQYF; j_call: TRBJ2-3; v_call: TRBV12-5
cdr3_aa: CASSLRSGNNEQFF; j_call: TRBJ2-1; v_call: TRBV5-8
cdr3_aa: CASNPPGLAVAGELFF; j_call: TRBJ2-2; v_call: TRBV12-3/TRBV12-4
cdr3_aa: CASSSRTPLPEQYF; j_call: TRBJ2-7; v_call: TRBV28
cdr3_aa: CAISGESFSGNTIYF; j_call: TRBJ1-3; v_call: TRBV10-3
cdr3_aa: CASSLARTTDTQYF; j_call: TRBJ2-3; v_call: TRBV27
cdr3_aa: CASSELDELAKLFF; j_call: TRBJ1-4; v_call: TRBV6-1
cdr3_aa: CASSQEGLVRDIQYF; j_call: TRBJ2-4; v_call: TRBV3-1
cdr3_aa: CASSHNSPLHF; j_call: TRBJ1-6; v_call: TRBV12-3/TRBV12-4
cdr3_aa: CAWSVLGDPTDTQYF; j_call: TRBJ2-3; v_call: TRBV30
cdr3_aa: CASSFGQVGAQETQYF; j_call: TRBJ2-5; v_call: TRBV5-1
cdr3_aa: CASSRAGQAGETQYF; j_call: TRBJ2-5; v_call: TRBV18
cdr3_aa: CAIRGWGPDGYTF; j_call: TRBJ1-2; v_call: TRBV10-3
cdr3_aa: CASSLRGRGRETQYF; j_call: TRBJ2-5; v_call: TRBV27
cdr3_aa: CASKERVYNEQFF; j_call: TRBJ2-1; v_call: TRBV7-2
cdr3_aa: CASSLGTSGRPLTDTQYF; j_call: TRBJ2-3; v_call: TRBV5-1
cdr3_aa: CASSQEARPSTDTQYF; j_call: TRBJ2-3; v_call: TRBV4-1